The sequence of this T cell receptor (beta chain) was determined in a study of blood T cell repertoires in COVID-19. Study background: COVID-19 samples collected from the United States, Italy and Spain covered acute and convalescent phases. From T cells, B-cell-depleted T cells, or PBMCs came the material, which was cDNA or gDNA.

Unmatched junction bases numbered 3, after V lost 4 bases and J lost 2 bases. The V gene's germline CDR1 is MNHEY and CDR2 SVGAGI. The CDR3 length is 15 residues. Original analysis: Amplification of reference gene primers provided the estimated nucleated cell counts. Here immunoSEQ multiplex PCR was the method, and the copy in TCRdb shows in-frame clones only, minus some. V, J and clone size are those of that table, while D and trimming were read from the DNA. This sample has approximately 82,000 clones; 70% to 90% occur once, and the top ten carry over 9.5%. This clonotype was obtained from a woman in her sixties or seventies with active or convalescent COVID-19. Material: peripheral blood. This sequence joins TRBV6-5 and TRBJ1-3, with 9 bases matching TRBD1. DNA for the CDR3: TGTGCCAGCAGTTCACAGGGGGCTGCTGGAAACACCATATATTTT. It codes for CASSSQGAAGNTIYF.